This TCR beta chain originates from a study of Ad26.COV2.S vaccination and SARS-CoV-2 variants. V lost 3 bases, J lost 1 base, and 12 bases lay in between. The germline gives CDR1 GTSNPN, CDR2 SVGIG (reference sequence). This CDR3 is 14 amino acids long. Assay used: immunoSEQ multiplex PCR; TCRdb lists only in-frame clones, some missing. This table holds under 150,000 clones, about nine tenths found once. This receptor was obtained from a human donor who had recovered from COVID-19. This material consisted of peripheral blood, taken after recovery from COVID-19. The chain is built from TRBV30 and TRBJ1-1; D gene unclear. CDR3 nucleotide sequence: TGTGCCTGGAGCAGCTGGACGAGGAACACTGAAGCTTTCTTT. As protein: CAWSSWTRNTEAFF.